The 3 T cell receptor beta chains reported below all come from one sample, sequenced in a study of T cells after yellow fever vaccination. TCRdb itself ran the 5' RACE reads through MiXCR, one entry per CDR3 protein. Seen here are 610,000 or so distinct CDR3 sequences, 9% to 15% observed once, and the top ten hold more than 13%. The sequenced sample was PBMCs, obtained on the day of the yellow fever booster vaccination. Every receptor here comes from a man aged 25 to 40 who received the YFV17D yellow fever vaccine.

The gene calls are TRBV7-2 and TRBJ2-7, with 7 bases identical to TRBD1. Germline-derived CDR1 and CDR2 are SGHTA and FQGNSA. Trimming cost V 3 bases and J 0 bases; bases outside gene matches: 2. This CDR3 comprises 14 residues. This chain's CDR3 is CASSLTGNSYEQYF. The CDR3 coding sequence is TGTGCCAGCAGCTTGACAGGGAACTCCTACGAGCAGTACTTC. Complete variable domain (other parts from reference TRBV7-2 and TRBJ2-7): GAGVSQSPSNKVTEKGKDVELRCDPISGHTALYWYRQSLGQGLEFLIYFQGNSAPDKSGLPSDRFSAERTGGSVSTLTIQRTQQEDSAVYLCASSLTGNSYEQYFGPGTRLTVT.

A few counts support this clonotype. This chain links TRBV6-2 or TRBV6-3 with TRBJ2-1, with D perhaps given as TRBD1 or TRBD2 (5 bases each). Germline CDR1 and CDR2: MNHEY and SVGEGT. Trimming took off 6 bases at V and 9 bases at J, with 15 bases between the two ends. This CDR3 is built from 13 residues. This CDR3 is CASRMGPISEQFF. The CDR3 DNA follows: TGTGCCAGCAGGATGGGACCTATTAGTGAGCAGTTCTTC.

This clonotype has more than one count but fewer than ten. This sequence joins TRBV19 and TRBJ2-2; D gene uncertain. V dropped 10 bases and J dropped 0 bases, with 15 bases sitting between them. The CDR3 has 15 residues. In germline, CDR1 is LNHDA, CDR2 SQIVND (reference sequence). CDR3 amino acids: CATRVGFSNTGELFF. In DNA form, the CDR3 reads TGTGCCACCCGGGTCGGTTTCTCGAACACCGGGGAGCTGTTTTTT.